These 5 T cell receptor beta chains originate from one sample sequenced in a study of shared clonotypes between healthy human individuals. Here immunoSEQ multiplex PCR was the method, and the copy in TCRdb shows in-frame clones only, minus some. The profile shows some 2.3 million clones, about 92% of them singletons. Sequencing was carried out using naive CD4+ T cells from PBMCs. Noted subset: CD45RA+ positively selected. The receptors were gathered from a man younger than 35 in good health. Some clones in this sample may be carry-over from other donors' samples.

The chain is built from TRBV28 and TRBJ2-2; the match to TRBD2 covers 15 bases. The ends lost 2 bases at V and 7 bases at J; junction bases unmatched: 2. The CDR3 contains 16 residues. CDR1 MDHEN and CDR2 SYDVKM come from the germline V gene. CDR3 nucleotides: TGTGCCAGCAGTTTACTGGGACTAGCGGGAGGCGGGGAGCTGTTTTTT. Translating gives CASSLLGLAGGGELFF.

The CDR3 reads CATQQAGGYNEQFF. The CDR3 DNA sequence: TGTGCCACTCAACAAGCGGGAGGCTACAATGAGCAGTTCTTC. V and J are TRBV25-1 and TRBJ2-1, with 9 bases identical to TRBD2. Germline V CDR1 and CDR2: MGHDK, SYGVNS. V dropped 10 bases and J dropped 3; count of bases not matched to a gene: 7. This CDR3 spans 14 amino acids.

This rearrangement joins TRBV7-9 to TRBJ1-4; 8 nucleotides agree with TRBD1. The ends lost 4 bases at V and 7 bases at J; junction bases unmatched: 8. The CDR3 is 15 amino acids. In germline, CDR1 is SEHNR, CDR2 FQNEAQ (reference sequence). CDR3 in amino acids: CASSSGQGGPEKLFF. DNA for the CDR3: TGTGCCAGCAGCTCAGGACAGGGCGGACCTGAAAAACTGTTTTTT. Looking up the rest from reference TRBV7-9 and TRBJ1-4 gives the full variable domain: DTGVSQNPRHKITKRGQNVTFRCDPISEHNRLYWYRQTLGQGPEFLTYFQNEAQLEKSRLLSDRFSAERPKGSFSTLEIQRTEQGDSAMYLCASSSGQGGPEKLFFGSGTQLSVL.

The rearrangement joins TRBV28 to TRBJ2-5; 9 positions agree with TRBD1. The CDR3 extends over 16 amino acids. Trimming cost V 5 bases and J 4 bases; bases outside gene matches: 11. In germline, CDR1 is MDHEN, CDR2 SYDVKM. The CDR3 spells CASSPTPGTGRETQYF. Written as DNA, the CDR3 is TGTGCCAGCAGTCCAACCCCCGGGACAGGGAGAGAGACCCAGTACTTC.

The chain joins TRBV6-5 to TRBJ1-2, with 9 positions matching TRBD1. Germline CDR1 and CDR2: MNHEY and SVGAGI. V lost 7 bases to trimming and J lost 0 bases; unmatched junction nucleotides: 6. CDR3 size: 15 residues. The CDR3 DNA sequence: TGTGCCAGCACCCCCGGGACAGGGTCTAACTATGGCTACACCTTC. It specifies CASTPGTGSNYGYTF.